What follows is one TCR beta chain and its context. V dropped 3 bases and J dropped 7 bases, with 13 bases sitting between them. The CDR3 is 14 amino acids. Germline V gives CDR1 SGHTA, CDR2 FQGNSA. Produced via immunoSEQ multiplex PCR; TCRdb's table is partial and in-frame only. Here the sample spans around 99,000 clones, 88% being singletons. This specimen comes from a study of radiotherapy plus CTLA-4 blockade in lung cancer. The V and J genes are TRBV7-2 and TRBJ2-1; no clear D gene. The sample consisted of peripheral blood, taken from a patient treated with radiotherapy plus ipilimumab. This clonotype was sampled from a human donor with non-small cell lung cancer that progressed on radiotherapy plus ipilimumab. DNA of the CDR3: TGTGCCAGCAGCTTTATCCTTTCGGAGAATGAGCAGTTCTTC. Translating it yields CASSFILSENEQFF. The variable domain in full, with the rest retrieved from reference TRBV7-2 and TRBJ2-1, is GAGVSQSPSNKVTEKGKDVELRCDPISGHTALYWYRQSLGQGLEFLIYFQGNSAPDKSGLPSDRFSAERTGGSVSTLTIQRTQQEDSAVYLCASSFILSENEQFFGPGTRLTVL.